A single sample is the source of the 19 T cell receptor beta chains below, sequenced in a study of T cells after yellow fever vaccination. MiXCR, run by TCRdb on the 5' RACE reads, gives a single entry per CDR3 protein. The sample carries some 320,000 distinct CDR3 sequences, about 11% recorded once. The sample in question was CD4+ T cells sorted from PBMCs, obtained 45 days after the yellow fever booster vaccination. Every receptor here comes from a man younger than 30 who received the YFV17D yellow fever vaccine.

The chain employs TRBV12-3 or TRBV12-4 and TRBJ2-7, with D perhaps given as TRBD1 or TRBD2 (6 bases each). Trimming shortened V by 5 bases and J by 2 bases, and 10 bases separated the two germline ends. The CDR3 covers 13 residues. This CDR3 is CASSGGLAYEQYV. CDR3 DNA: TGTGCCAGCAGTGGGGGGCTGGCCTACGAGCAGTACGTC.

This clonotype occurred once. The chain has TRBV11-2 and TRBJ2-1, with TRBD2 matching over 13 bases. Unmatched junction bases numbered 9, after V lost 5 bases and J lost 8 bases. Germline assignment: CDR1 SGHAT and CDR2 FQNNGV. The CDR3 is 16 amino acids. CDR3 sequence reads: CASSVRTSGGQDEQFF. The DNA for the CDR3 is TGTGCCAGCAGCGTGAGGACTAGCGGGGGCCAAGATGAGCAGTTCTTC.

This clonotype was observed a handful of times. A read error may produce the germline difference seen at one junction end. J is TRBJ2-7 and V is TRBV7-2; tentative D call: TRBD1 (6 bases). CDR1 and CDR2 from the germline V gene are SGHTA and FQGNSA. The CDR3 length is 14 residues. This CDR3 reads CASSPQGSSDEQYF. The DNA for the CDR3 is TGTGCCAGCAGCCCCCAGGGGTCCTCCGACGAGCAGTACTTC.

This clonotype was counted between two and nine times. The V and J genes are TRBV2 and TRBJ2-4; D remains unclear. The germline V gene encodes CDR1 SNHLY and CDR2 FYNNEI. The CDR3 consists of 16 residues. V was trimmed by 1 base and J by 0 bases, leaving 10 bases between them. CDR3 coding DNA: TGTGCCAGCAGTGAAGGGGGTGGTATAGCCAAAAACATTCAGTACTTC. Its translation is CASSEGGGIAKNIQYF.

This clonotype was counted between two and nine times. This chain joins TRBV20-1 and TRBJ2-7; TRBD1 aligns across 7 bases. The CDR3 length is 11 residues. The V gene's germline CDR1 is DFQATT and CDR2 SNEGSKA (reference sequence). With V trimmed by 4 bases and J by 4 bases, 1 base remained unmatched. The CDR3 protein is CSAKQGYEQYV. DNA for the CDR3: TGCAGTGCTAAACAGGGGTACGAGCAGTACGTC.

The chain carries TRBV12-3 or TRBV12-4 and TRBJ1-2, with TRBD1 matching 7 bases. J was trimmed by 8 bases and V by 7 bases; bases with no gene match: 10. The CDR3 sequence is 13 residues long. The CDR3 DNA sequence: TGTGCCAGCACCTTTACAGGGGTCGGGGGCTACACCTTC. Translating it yields CASTFTGVGGYTF.

Only a few counts were recorded for this clonotype. The V call is TRBV7-2, the J call TRBJ1-1, with TRBD1 matching over 8 bases. V trimming: 2 bases; J trimming: 10 bases; junction bases outside the gene matches: 6. The germline CDR1 and CDR2 sequences are SGHTA and FQGNSA. There are 13 residues in the CDR3. The CDR3 nucleotides read TGTGCCAGCAGCTTATCGTGGACAGGGCCAGCTTTCTTT. Its protein is CASSLSWTGPAFF.

This clonotype was observed many times. J is TRBJ2-1 and V is TRBV7-3; D might be TRBD1 (5 bases). Germline CDR1 SGHTA, CDR2 FQGTGA. The CDR3 runs 14 residues. The V end was cut by 1 base, the J end by 8 bases, with 12 bases between. This CDR3 is CASSLNGQGYEQFF. In DNA, the CDR3 is TGTGCCAGCAGCTTAAACGGGCAGGGATATGAGCAGTTCTTC.

This chain uses TRBV10-1 with TRBJ2-2; D call uncertain. The germline CDR1 and CDR2 sequences are WNHNN and SYGVQD (reference sequence). The CDR3 totals 15 residues. V gave up 0 bases and J gave up 6 bases, with 11 bases separating them. CDR3 DNA: TGCGCCAGCAGTGAGTCTGGCCCTCTGGCCGGGGAGCTGTTTTTT. Its translation is CASSESGPLAGELFF.

This clonotype was seen only a few times. This chain connects TRBV9 to TRBJ2-3; a weak D match, TRBD2 (5 bases). Germline CDR1 reads SGDLS; CDR2 reads YYNGEE. The V end lost 6 bases, the J end lost 2 bases, and 13 bases lay between the germline ends. The CDR3 covers 14 residues. CDR3 loop: CASNFEGLTDTQYF. The CDR3 region has the DNA TGTGCCAGCAACTTCGAAGGACTCACAGATACGCAGTATTTT.

This sequence joins TRBV4-1 and TRBJ2-7, with 10 bases fitting TRBD2. The CDR3 has 15 residues. The V gene's germline CDR1 is MGHRA and CDR2 YSYEKL. Unmatched junction bases numbered 3, after V lost 1 base and J lost 3 bases. The CDR3 reads CASSQGLAGVYEQYF. In nucleotides, the CDR3 is TGCGCCAGCAGCCAAGGCCTAGCGGGGGTCTACGAGCAGTACTTC.

This clonotype has only a few counts. The chain combines TRBV5-5 with TRBJ1-2; D ambiguous. Deletions cut 0 bases from V and 4 bases from J, with 13 bases between. The germline V gene encodes CDR1 SGHKS and CDR2 YYEKEE (reference sequence). This CDR3 spans 15 amino acids. The CDR3 DNA is TGTGCCAGCAGCTTGGTTCTGGCAGACGGCTATGGCTACACCTTC. It is translated as CASSLVLADGYGYTF.

This clonotype was observed a few times. The chain has TRBV18 and TRBJ2-5; 13 bases line up with TRBD2. Germline CDR1 reads KGHSH; CDR2 reads LQKENI. The ends lost 10 bases at V and 5 bases at J; junction bases unmatched: 4. This CDR3 spans 13 amino acids. The CDR3 is CANGLAGDETQYF. CDR3 bases: TGTGCCAACGGACTAGCGGGGGATGAGACCCAGTACTTC. The whole variable domain, filled in from reference TRBV18 and TRBJ2-5, reads NAGVMQNPRHLVRRRGQEARLRCSPMKGHSHVYWYRQLPEEGLKFMVYLQKENIIDESGMPKERFSAEFPKEGPSILRIQQVVRGDSAAYFCANGLAGDETQYFGPGTRLLVL.

This clonotype appeared many times. The rearrangement links TRBV12-3 or TRBV12-4 to TRBJ1-6; no reliable D call. The V and J ends lost 4 bases and 8 bases respectively, with 6 bases between them. This CDR3 is built from 12 residues. DNA of the CDR3: TGTGCCAGCAGTTCTTGGGATTCACCCCTCCACTTT. Amino acids: CASSSWDSPLHF.

The table lists this clonotype with a few counts. This sequence joins TRBV2 and TRBJ2-2; D unresolved. This CDR3 has 14 amino acids. Germline CDR1 and CDR2: SNHLY and FYNNEI. V gave up 5 bases and J gave up 3 bases, with 10 bases separating them. As DNA, the CDR3 is TGTGCCAGCAGTTGGGCGGATGACACCGGGGAGCTGTTTTTT. This sequence encodes CASSWADDTGELFF.

The sample holds a few counts of this clonotype. The chain couples TRBV4-3 to TRBJ2-1; no firm D call. CDR3 length: 16 residues. In germline, CDR1 is LGHNA, CDR2 YSLEER. V was trimmed by 1 base and J by 6 bases, leaving 16 bases between them. The CDR3 is CASSQASGRLLNEQFF. The CDR3 region has the DNA TGCGCCAGCAGCCAAGCCTCTGGGCGGTTGCTCAATGAGCAGTTCTTC.

This chain joins TRBV7-3 and TRBJ1-2, with D possibly TRBD1 on 5 matching bases. This CDR3 is 12 amino acids long. CDR1 is SGHTA, CDR2 FQGTGA, per germline. V lost 2 bases and J 9 bases, leaving 10 bases between the germline ends. CDR3 nucleotide sequence: TGTGCCAGCAGCTTAGAGGGGCTGCGCTACACCTTC. Its protein product is CASSLEGLRYTF.

This clonotype was seen ten or more times. This chain's CDR3 is CASSLRGGVSYNEQFF. The CDR3 DNA reads TGTGCCAGCAGTTTAAGGGGCGGGGTATCCTACAATGAGCAGTTCTTC. This rearrangement joins TRBV12-3 or TRBV12-4 to TRBJ2-1, with D possibly being TRBD2 (6 bases). Trimming took 2 bases from V and 1 from J, leaving 12 bases between them. The CDR3 has 16 residues.

This clonotype has a handful of counts. The chain uses TRBV9 and TRBJ2-1, with D unclear. The CDR3 spans 14 residues. The germline CDR1 and CDR2 sequences are SGDLS and YYNGEE. V lost 0 bases to trimming and J lost 5 bases, with 9 bases between them. CDR3 amino acids: CASSVVGANNEQFF. For the CDR3, the DNA is TGTGCCAGCAGCGTAGTTGGCGCTAACAATGAGCAGTTCTTC.